This T cell receptor beta chain was sequenced during a study of CD8+ T cells in alopecia areata. As to treatment: oral pan-JAK inhibitor, 5-10 mg twice daily. Germline V gives CDR1 SQVTM, CDR2 ANQGSEA. This CDR3 region has 13 residues. cDNA prepared by RNA extraction and subsequent reverse transcription served as the template for sequencing. Sequencing used immunoSEQ multiplex PCR; TCRdb keeps in-frame clones, though not all of them. The sample holds more than 100,000 clones, more than 75% seen once. The rearrangement joins TRBV29-1 to TRBJ2-5; 7 bases fit TRBD2. TRBJ2-7 explains the end of the DNA better; the J call may be wrong. Sample: CD8+ T cells sorted from blood, taken between weeks 30 and 35, from a patient treated with tofacitinib. The clonotype was recovered from a human donor with alopecia areata. This CDR3 reads CSGVRSGTYEQYF. The CDR3, as DNA: TGCAGCGGTGTCAGAAGCGGGACCTACGAGCAGTACTTC.